Below, 25 T cell receptor beta chains from the same sample are listed, as sequenced in a study of T cell responses to AZD1222 COVID-19 vaccine. Some clones are missing from TCRdb's copy, which holds only in-frame ones; the method was immunoSEQ multiplex PCR. The sample contains about 190,000 clones, approximately 94% of which appear only once. The sequencing used peripheral blood, collected on day 0 of AZD1222 vaccination. Every receptor here comes from an adult in good health.

The V call is TRBV28, the J call TRBJ2-3, with 7 bases fitting TRBD2. Germline V gene sequence: CDR1 MDHEN, CDR2 SYDVKM. CDR3 length: 16 residues. The V gene end was trimmed by 6 bases and the J gene end by 6 bases; junction bases not matched to a gene: 15. CDR3 protein: CASSLLLGEGRDTQYF. For the CDR3, the DNA is TGTGCCAGCAGCCTCCTTTTGGGGGAGGGCCGGGATACGCAGTATTTT.

The chain recombines TRBV28 with TRBJ1-1, with 10 bases fitting TRBD1. From germline, CDR1 is MDHEN and CDR2 SYDVKM. This CDR3 has 13 amino acids. The V and J ends lost 6 bases and 8 bases, in that order; junction bases with no gene match: 6. The CDR3 reads CASSDRGRVEAFF. In DNA, the CDR3 is TGTGCCAGCAGCGACAGGGGGCGCGTGGAAGCTTTCTTT.

This clone has only one observation. V gene TRBV27 combines with J gene TRBJ2-7, with 10 bases matching TRBD2. The germline V gene has CDR1 MNHEY and CDR2 SMNVEV (reference sequence). Losses at the gene ends were 0 bases for V and 3 bases for J; bases not matched to a gene: 5. CDR3 length: 16 amino acids. The CDR3 bases are TGTGCCAGCAGTTTATCATTAGCGGGAGGATTCTACGAGCAGTACTTC. Its protein is CASSLSLAGGFYEQYF.

This chain links TRBV6-5 with TRBJ1-2; D may be TRBD1 (6 bases). The V gene lost 7 bases and the J gene lost 2 bases, with 14 bases spanning the gap. Per the germline V gene, CDR1 is MNHEY and CDR2 is SVGAGI. The CDR3 is 14 residues long. CDR3 nucleotides: TGTGCCAGCAAAACAGACAGGCGGAACTATGGCTACACCTTC. Its protein product is CASKTDRRNYGYTF.

This chain uses TRBV5-1 with TRBJ1-4; TRBD1 is a possible D gene (5 bases). CDR3 length: 15 residues. The germline V gene has CDR1 SGHRS and CDR2 YFSETQ. Trimming cost V 4 bases and J 0 bases, with 10 bases left between them. The CDR3 reads CASSRNRPTNEKLFF. In nucleotides, the CDR3 is TGCGCCAGCAGCCGCAACAGGCCAACTAATGAAAAACTGTTTTTT.

The table lists this clone with a count of one. The V call is TRBV7-2, the J call TRBJ2-7; 7 bases are a match to TRBD1. V shed 3 bases, J shed 5 bases, and the junction held 7 bases outside the gene matches. The germline gives CDR1 SGHTA, CDR2 FQGNSA. CDR3 length: 14 residues. CDR3: CASSLVDRAHEQYF. CDR3 bases: TGTGCCAGCAGCTTGGTAGACAGGGCCCACGAGCAGTACTTC.

This chain connects TRBV10-3 to TRBJ1-2, with D hard to call. V lost 8 bases and J 3 bases, leaving 13 bases between the germline ends. The V gene's germline CDR1 is ENHRY and CDR2 SYGVKD. The CDR3 has 13 residues. In DNA, the CDR3 is TGTGCCATCGCGAAGGGAGAAGACTATGGCTACACCTTC. Translation: CAIAKGEDYGYTF.

CDR3 protein: CASSRALAGYNEQFF. CDR3 DNA: TGTGCCAGCAGCCGTGCACTAGCGGGGTACAATGAGCAGTTCTTC. V gene TRBV3-1 (or the pseudogene TRBV3-2) combines with J gene TRBJ2-1; 10 bases are a match to TRBD2. The CDR3 length is 15 residues. Germline V gene lookup returns CDR1 LGHDT and CDR2 YNNKEL (reference sequence). J was trimmed by 4 bases and V by 4 bases; bases with no gene match: 4.

The rearrangement joins TRBV12-2 to TRBJ2-7; the table names TRBD2, a call not compared with the DNA. TRBV12-2 is described as a pseudogene. The CDR3 is made up of 15 amino acids. The CDR3 DNA sequence: TGTGCAAGTCGCTCTCGGGCGGGACTGGAGCCCGAGCAGTACTTC. This encodes CASRSRAGLEPEQYF.

CDR3 nucleotides: TGTGCCAGCAGCTTAGGTGCATTCGGCAATGAGCAGTTCTTC. Translating it yields CASSLGAFGNEQFF. This rearrangement joins TRBV11-3 to TRBJ2-1; no clear D gene. Germline assignment: CDR1 SGHNT and CDR2 YENEEA. CDR3 length equals 14 residues. V shed 1 base and J shed 6 bases, with 10 bases lying between them.

The rearrangement joins TRBV4-1 to TRBJ1-6; 7 nucleotides align to TRBD1. In germline, CDR1 is MGHRA, CDR2 YSYEKL. V lost 4 bases, J lost 5 bases, and 2 bases stayed unmatched. This CDR3 is built from 14 residues. The CDR3 loop reads CASSPGTDNSPLHF. Here the CDR3 DNA reads TGCGCCAGCAGCCCCGGGACAGATAATTCACCCCTCCACTTT.

The chain joins TRBV18 to TRBJ2-7; D gene unclear. This CDR3 is built from 14 residues. In germline, CDR1 is KGHSH, CDR2 LQKENI. V was shortened by 0 bases and J by 7 bases, with 13 bases between the two germline ends. In DNA, the CDR3 is TGTGCCAGCTCACCACCGAACGGGCTCCGGGAGCAGTACTTC. This encodes CASSPPNGLREQYF.

The rearrangement uses TRBV18 and TRBJ1-4; 8 positions match TRBD1. Germline values: CDR1 KGHSH, CDR2 LQKENI. The CDR3 is 14 amino acids. J was trimmed by 5 bases and V by 6 bases; bases with no gene match: 5. This CDR3 reads CASSGQGPNEKLFF. The CDR3 DNA reads TGTGCCAGCTCCGGACAGGGTCCCAATGAAAAACTGTTTTTT.

This chain links TRBV5-1 with TRBJ2-7, with 7 nucleotides matching TRBD1. Germline CDR1 is SGHRS and CDR2 is YFSETQ. The V and J ends lost 4 bases and 0 bases, in that order; junction bases with no gene match: 7. The CDR3 covers 15 residues. CDR3 in DNA: TGCGCCAGCAGCATCGGACAGGTGAGCTCCTACGAGCAGTACTTC. Protein sequence: CASSIGQVSSYEQYF.

The chain has TRBV15 and TRBJ1-6, with a weak D call TRBD1 (5 bases). V gave up 5 bases and J gave up 12 bases, with 26 bases separating them. The CDR3 loop spans 17 amino acids. Germline values: CDR1 LNHNV, CDR2 YYDKDF (reference sequence). The CDR3 reads CATSGSPGLRAGQPLHF. DNA for the CDR3: TGTGCCACCAGCGGAAGCCCGGGACTAAGGGCGGGTCAACCCCTCCACTTT.

V is TRBV30 and J is TRBJ1-3; perhaps TRBD1 as D (6 bases). This CDR3 has 12 amino acids. Germline V gene lookup returns CDR1 GTSNPN and CDR2 SVGIG (reference sequence). V lost 5 bases and J lost 10, with 15 bases in between. CDR3 in DNA: TGTGCCTGGGATCGTCATGACAGGACCATATATTTT. It codes for CAWDRHDRTIYF.

CDR3 sequence (DNA): TGTGCCAGCAGTCGCCCCCCGGGACAGGGTTCTCGCGAGCAGTACTTC. This codes for CASSRPPGQGSREQYF. The chain is built from TRBV6-2 or TRBV6-3 and TRBJ2-7; 9 bases match TRBD1. Germline V lookup: CDR1 MNHEY, CDR2 SVGEGT. The CDR3 covers 16 residues. Losses at the gene ends were 5 bases for V and 6 bases for J; bases not matched to a gene: 14.

The rearrangement links TRBV10-1 to TRBJ1-1, with D possibly matching TRBD1 (6 bases). The CDR3 covers 13 residues. V lost 2 bases and J lost 6, with 10 bases in between. Per the germline V gene, CDR1 is WNHNN and CDR2 is SYGVQD (reference sequence). The CDR3: CASSETGKPEAFF. As DNA, the CDR3 is TGCGCCAGCAGTGAGACAGGGAAACCTGAAGCTTTCTTT.

This sequence joins TRBV6-1 and TRBJ1-2; D uncertain. Germline values: CDR1 MNHNS, CDR2 SASEGT. The V end lost 0 bases, the J end lost 7 bases, and 12 bases lay between the germline ends. The CDR3 is made up of 14 amino acids. CDR3 protein: CASSEASGYLGYTF. CDR3 DNA: TGTGCCAGCAGTGAAGCTAGTGGGTATCTTGGCTACACCTTC.

V is TRBV19 and J is TRBJ1-5; D possibly corresponds to TRBD1 (5 bases). Germline V gene sequence: CDR1 LNHDA, CDR2 SQIVND (reference sequence). With 1 base removed from V and 3 bases from J, the gap between germline ends came to 7 bases. CDR3 length: 14 residues. The CDR3 protein is CASSIGGNNQPQHF. The CDR3 region has the DNA TGTGCCAGTAGTATAGGGGGGAACAATCAGCCCCAGCATTTT.

This rearrangement joins TRBV2 to TRBJ1-1; no firm D call. V dropped 2 bases and J dropped 4 bases, with 11 bases sitting between them. CDR3 length equals 14 residues. Germline CDR1 and CDR2: SNHLY and FYNNEI. CDR3 loop: CASSELVQGTEAFF. CDR3 bases: TGTGCCAGCAGTGAATTGGTTCAAGGCACTGAAGCTTTCTTT.

The CDR3 nucleotides read TGTGCCAGCAGTTTTCGGACAGGGAGGAATGAAAAACTGTTTTTT. Translation: CASSFRTGRNEKLFF. The chain is built from TRBV27 and TRBJ1-4; 8 bases agree with TRBD1. This CDR3 has 15 amino acids. Trimming at V came to 3 bases and at J to 5 bases, leaving 5 bases not matched to a gene. The germline V gene encodes CDR1 MNHEY and CDR2 SMNVEV (reference sequence).

The rearrangement joins TRBV6-5 to TRBJ2-7; 8 bases align to TRBD2. Trimming removed 6 bases from V and 2 bases from J; junction bases left unmatched: 9. CDR3 length equals 15 residues. CDR1 and CDR2 (germline): MNHEY, SVGAGI. DNA of the CDR3: TGTGCCAGCAGACGCCCGCGGGGGGAAACCTACGAGCAGTACTTC. Its protein is CASRRPRGETYEQYF.

As regards this clone: The DNA is omitted, as the CDR3 cannot be located on it reliably, and the CDR3 follows TCRdb's listing. The genes are TRBV9 and TRBJ2-1; the table gives TRBD1 as D, unverified against the DNA. The CDR3 is 15 amino acids in total, end residues counted. CDR1 and CDR2 from the germline V gene are SGDLS and YYNGEE. CDR3: CASSFGQGWDNEQFF.

The chain links TRBV29-1 to TRBJ2-2; 8 bases are shared with TRBD2. Germline assignment: CDR1 SQVTM and CDR2 ANQGSEA. The trim removed 8 bases at V and 8 bases at J, leaving 19 bases unmatched. The CDR3 loop spans 16 amino acids. The CDR3 DNA follows: TGCAGCATTACCTTTTCACTCGGGAGGGCCGCAGGGGAGCTGTTTTTT. Translation gives CSITFSLGRAAGELFF.